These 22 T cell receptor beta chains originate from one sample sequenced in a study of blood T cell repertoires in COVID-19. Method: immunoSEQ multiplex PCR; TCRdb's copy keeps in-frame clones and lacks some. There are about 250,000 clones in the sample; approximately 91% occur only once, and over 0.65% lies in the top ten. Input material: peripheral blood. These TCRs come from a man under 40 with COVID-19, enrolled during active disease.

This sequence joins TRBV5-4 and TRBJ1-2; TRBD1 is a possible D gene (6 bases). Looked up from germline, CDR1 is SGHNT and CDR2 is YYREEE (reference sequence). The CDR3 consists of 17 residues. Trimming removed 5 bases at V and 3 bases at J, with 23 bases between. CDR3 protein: CASSRGARGSVDYGYTF. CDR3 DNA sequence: TGTGCCAGCAGTCGTGGGGCCAGGGGCTCGGTTGACTATGGCTACACCTTC.

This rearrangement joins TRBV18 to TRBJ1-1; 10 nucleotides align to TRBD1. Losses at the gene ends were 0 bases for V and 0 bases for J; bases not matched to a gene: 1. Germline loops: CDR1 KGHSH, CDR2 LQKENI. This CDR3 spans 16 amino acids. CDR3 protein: CASSPPTGGLNTEAFF. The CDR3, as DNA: TGTGCCAGCTCACCACCGACAGGGGGCCTGAACACTGAAGCTTTCTTT. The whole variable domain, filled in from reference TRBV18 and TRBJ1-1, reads NAGVMQNPRHLVRRRGQEARLRCSPMKGHSHVYWYRQLPEEGLKFMVYLQKENIIDESGMPKERFSAEFPKEGPSILRIQQVVRGDSAAYFCASSPPTGGLNTEAFFGQGTRLTVV.

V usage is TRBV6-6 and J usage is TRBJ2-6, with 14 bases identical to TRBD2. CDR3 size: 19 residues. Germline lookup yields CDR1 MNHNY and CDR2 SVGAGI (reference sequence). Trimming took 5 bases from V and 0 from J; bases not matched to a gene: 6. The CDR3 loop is CASSRRTSGGHSGANVLTF. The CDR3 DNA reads TGTGCCAGCAGTCGACGGACTAGCGGGGGGCACTCTGGGGCCAACGTCCTGACTTTC.

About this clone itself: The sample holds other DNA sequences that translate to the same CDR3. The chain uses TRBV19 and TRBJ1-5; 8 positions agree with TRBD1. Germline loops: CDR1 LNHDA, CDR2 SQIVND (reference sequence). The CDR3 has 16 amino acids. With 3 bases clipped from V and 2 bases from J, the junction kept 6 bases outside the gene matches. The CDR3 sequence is CASSIQGAGGNQPQHF. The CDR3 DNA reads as TGTGCCAGTAGTATTCAGGGGGCAGGCGGCAATCAGCCCCAGCATTTT.

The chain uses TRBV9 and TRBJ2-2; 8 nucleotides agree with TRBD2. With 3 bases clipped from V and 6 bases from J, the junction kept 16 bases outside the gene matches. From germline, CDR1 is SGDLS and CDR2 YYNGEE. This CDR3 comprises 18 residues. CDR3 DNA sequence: TGTGCCAGCAGCGCTCCCGTGGGGCGGGGGGTCTCAGCCGGGGAGCTGTTTTTT. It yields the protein CASSAPVGRGVSAGELFF.

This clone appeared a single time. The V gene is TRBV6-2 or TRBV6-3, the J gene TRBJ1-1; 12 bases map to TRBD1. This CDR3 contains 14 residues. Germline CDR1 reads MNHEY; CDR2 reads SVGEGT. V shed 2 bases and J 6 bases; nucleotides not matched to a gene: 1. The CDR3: CASSYGDRGPEAFF. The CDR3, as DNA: TGTGCCAGCAGTTACGGGGACAGGGGGCCTGAAGCTTTCTTT.

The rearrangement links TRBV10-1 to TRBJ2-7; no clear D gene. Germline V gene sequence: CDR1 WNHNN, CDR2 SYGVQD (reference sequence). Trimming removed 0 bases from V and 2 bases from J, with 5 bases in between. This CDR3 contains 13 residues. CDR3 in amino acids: CASSESVTYEQYF. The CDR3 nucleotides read TGCGCCAGCAGTGAGTCCGTAACCTACGAGCAGTACTTC.

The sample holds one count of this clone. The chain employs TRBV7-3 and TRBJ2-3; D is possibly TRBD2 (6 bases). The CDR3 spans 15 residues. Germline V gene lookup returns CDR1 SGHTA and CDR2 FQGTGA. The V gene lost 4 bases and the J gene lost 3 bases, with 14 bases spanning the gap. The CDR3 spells CASSSYTAGTDTQYF. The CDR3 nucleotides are TGTGCCAGCAGCTCGTACACTGCGGGAACAGATACGCAGTATTTT. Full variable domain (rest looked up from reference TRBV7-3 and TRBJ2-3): GAGVSQTPSNKVTEKGKYVELRCDPISGHTALYWYRQSLGQGPEFLIYFQGTGAADDSGLPNDRFFAVRPEGSVSTLKIQRTERGDSAVYLCASSSYTAGTDTQYFGPGTRLTVL.

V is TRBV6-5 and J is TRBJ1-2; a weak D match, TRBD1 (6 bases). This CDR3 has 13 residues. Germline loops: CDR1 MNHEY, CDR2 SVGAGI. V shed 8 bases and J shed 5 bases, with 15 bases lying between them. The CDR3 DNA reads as TGTGCCAGCCCAAGCAGGGGAAGGTATGGCTACACCTTC. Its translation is CASPSRGRYGYTF.

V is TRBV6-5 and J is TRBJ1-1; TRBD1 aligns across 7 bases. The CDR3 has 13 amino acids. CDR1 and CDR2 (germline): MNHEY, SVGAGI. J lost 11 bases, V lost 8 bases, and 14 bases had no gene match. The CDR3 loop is CASVPVGGAAAFF. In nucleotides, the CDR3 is TGTGCCAGCGTTCCGGTAGGGGGCGCGGCGGCTTTCTTT.

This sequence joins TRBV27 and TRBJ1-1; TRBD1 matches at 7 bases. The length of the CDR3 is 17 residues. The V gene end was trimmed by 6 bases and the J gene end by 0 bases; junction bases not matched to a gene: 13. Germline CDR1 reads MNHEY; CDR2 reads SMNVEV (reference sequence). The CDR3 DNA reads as TGTGCCAGCAGCCCACCCCCCAGACAGGGCCTGAACACTGAAGCTTTCTTT. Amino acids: CASSPPPRQGLNTEAFF.

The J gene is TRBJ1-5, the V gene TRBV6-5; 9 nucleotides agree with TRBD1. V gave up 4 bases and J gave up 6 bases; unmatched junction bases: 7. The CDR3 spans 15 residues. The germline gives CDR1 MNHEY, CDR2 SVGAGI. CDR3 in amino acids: CASSSSNRGLQPQHF. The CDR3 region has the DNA TGTGCCAGCAGTTCCTCCAACAGGGGGCTTCAGCCCCAGCATTTT.

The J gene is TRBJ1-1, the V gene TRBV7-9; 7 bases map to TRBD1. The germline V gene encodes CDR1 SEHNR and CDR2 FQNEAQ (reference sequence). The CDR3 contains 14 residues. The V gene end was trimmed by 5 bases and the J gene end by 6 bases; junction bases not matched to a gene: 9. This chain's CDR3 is CASSLRTGGAEAFF. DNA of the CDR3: TGTGCCAGCAGCCTAAGGACAGGCGGCGCTGAAGCTTTCTTT.

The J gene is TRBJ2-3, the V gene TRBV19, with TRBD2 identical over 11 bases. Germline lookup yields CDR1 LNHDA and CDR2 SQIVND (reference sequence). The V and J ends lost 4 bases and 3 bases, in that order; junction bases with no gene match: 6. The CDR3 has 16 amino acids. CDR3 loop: CASSTLAGGGTDTQYF. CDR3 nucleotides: TGTGCCAGTAGTACGCTAGCGGGGGGTGGTACAGATACGCAGTATTTT.

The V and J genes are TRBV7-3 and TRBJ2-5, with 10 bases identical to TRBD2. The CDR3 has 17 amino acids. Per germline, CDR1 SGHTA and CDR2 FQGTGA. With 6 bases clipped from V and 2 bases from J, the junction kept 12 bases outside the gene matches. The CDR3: CASSLGIAGGRQETQYF. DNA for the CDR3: TGTGCCAGCAGTCTGGGGATAGCGGGGGGTCGACAAGAGACCCAGTACTTC.

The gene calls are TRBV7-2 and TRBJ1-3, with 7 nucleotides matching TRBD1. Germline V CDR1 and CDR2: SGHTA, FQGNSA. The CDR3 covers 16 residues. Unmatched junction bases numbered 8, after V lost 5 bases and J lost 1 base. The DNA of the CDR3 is TGTGCCAGCAGCCTGGGACAGAGGAATTCTGGAAACACCATATATTTT. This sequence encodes CASSLGQRNSGNTIYF. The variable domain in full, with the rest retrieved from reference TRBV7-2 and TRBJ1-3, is GAGVSQSPSNKVTEKGKDVELRCDPISGHTALYWYRQSLGQGLEFLIYFQGNSAPDKSGLPSDRFSAERTGGSVSTLTIQRTQQEDSAVYLCASSLGQRNSGNTIYFGEGSWLTVV.

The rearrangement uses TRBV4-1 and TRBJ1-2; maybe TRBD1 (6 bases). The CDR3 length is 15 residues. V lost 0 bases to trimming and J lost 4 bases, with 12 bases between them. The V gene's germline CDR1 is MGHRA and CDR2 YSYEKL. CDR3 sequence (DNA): TGCGCCAGCAGCCAAGATTCTATAGGGGGCTATGGCTACACCTTC. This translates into CASSQDSIGGYGYTF.

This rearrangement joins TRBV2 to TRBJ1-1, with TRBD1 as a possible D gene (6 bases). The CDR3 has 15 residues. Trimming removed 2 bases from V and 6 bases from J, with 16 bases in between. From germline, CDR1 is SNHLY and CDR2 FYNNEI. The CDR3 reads CASSERETGWAEAFF. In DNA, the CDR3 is TGTGCCAGCAGTGAAAGGGAGACAGGTTGGGCTGAAGCTTTCTTT.

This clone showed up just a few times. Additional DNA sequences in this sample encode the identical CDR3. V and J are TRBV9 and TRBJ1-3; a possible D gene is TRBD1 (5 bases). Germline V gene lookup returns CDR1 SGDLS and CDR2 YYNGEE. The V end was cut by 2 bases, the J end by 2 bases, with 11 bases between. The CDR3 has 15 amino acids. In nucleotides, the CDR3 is TGTGCCAGCAGCGTCGATTCAGGGACTGGAAACACCATATATTTT. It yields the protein CASSVDSGTGNTIYF.

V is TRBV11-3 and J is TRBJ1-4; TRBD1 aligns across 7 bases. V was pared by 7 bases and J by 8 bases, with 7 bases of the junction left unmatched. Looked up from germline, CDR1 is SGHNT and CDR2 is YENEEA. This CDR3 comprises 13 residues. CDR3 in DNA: TGTGCCAGCAACTCCGACAGGGACGAAAAACTGTTTTTT. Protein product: CASNSDRDEKLFF. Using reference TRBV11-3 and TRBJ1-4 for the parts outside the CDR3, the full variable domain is EAGVVQSPRYKIIEKKQPVAFWCNPISGHNTLYWYLQNLGQGPELLIRYENEEAVDDSQLPKDRFSAERLKGVDSTLKIQPAELGDSAVYLCASNSDRDEKLFFGSGTQLSVL.

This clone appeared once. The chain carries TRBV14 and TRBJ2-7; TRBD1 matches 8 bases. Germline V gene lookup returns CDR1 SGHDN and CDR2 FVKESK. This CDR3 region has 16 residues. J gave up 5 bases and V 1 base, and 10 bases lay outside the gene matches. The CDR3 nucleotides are TGTGCCAGCAGCCAAGTAATAGGACAGGGAAGCCACGAGCAGTACTTC. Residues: CASSQVIGQGSHEQYF.

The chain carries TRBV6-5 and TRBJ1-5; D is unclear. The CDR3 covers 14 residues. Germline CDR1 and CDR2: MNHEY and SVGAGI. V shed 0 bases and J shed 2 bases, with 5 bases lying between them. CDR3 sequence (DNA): TGTGCCAGCAGTTACTCTTGGCGCAATCAGCCCCAGCATTTT. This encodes CASSYSWRNQPQHF.